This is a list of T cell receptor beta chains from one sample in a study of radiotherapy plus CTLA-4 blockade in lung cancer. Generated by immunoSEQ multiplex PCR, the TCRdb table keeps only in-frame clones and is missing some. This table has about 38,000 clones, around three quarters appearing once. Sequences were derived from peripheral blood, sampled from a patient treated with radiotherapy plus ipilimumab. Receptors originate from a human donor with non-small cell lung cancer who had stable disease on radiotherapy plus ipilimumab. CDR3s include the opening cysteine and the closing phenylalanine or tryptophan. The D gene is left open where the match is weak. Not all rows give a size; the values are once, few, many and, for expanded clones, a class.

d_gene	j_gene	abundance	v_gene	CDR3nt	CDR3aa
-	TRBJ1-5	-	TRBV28	TGTGCTTCAAAAAGAGGGGGTGGGAGCAATCAGCCCCAGCATTTT	CASKRGGGSNQPQHF
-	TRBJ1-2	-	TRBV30	TGTGCCTTAAGACGTGGTGGCTACACCTTC	CALRRGGYTF
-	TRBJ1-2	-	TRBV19	TGTGCCAGTAGTAAACAGGCCGCTCTTAACTATGGCTACACCTTC	CASSKQAALNYGYTF
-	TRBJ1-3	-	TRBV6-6	TGTGCCAGCAGGGAGACAGTGGGAAACACCATATATTTT	CASRETVGNTIYF
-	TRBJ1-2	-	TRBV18	TGTGCCAGCTCCCCCGACGGGGACTATGGCTACACCTTC	CASSPDGDYGYTF
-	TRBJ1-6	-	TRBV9	TGTGCCAGCAGACCTGGGATGAGTCCGAATTCGGCCCTCCACTTT	CASRPGMSPNSALHF
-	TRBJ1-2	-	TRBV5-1	TGCGCCAGCAGACAGGAGGTGTTTTATGGCTACACCTTC	CASRQEVFYGYTF
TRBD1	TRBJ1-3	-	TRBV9	TGTGCCAGCAGCGTGACAGGGTCGGGAAACACCATATATTTT	CASSVTGSGNTIYF
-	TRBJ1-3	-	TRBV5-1	TGCGCCAGGGCCCCAGGGAGCTTTGGAAACACCATATATTTT	CARAPGSFGNTIYF
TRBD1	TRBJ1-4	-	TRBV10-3	TGTGCCATCAGTGAGAGTAAAGGACAGGGGCCGGATGGCGAAAAACTGTTTTTT	CAISESKGQGPDGEKLFF
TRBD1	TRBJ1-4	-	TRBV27	TGTGCCAGCAGCCCACAGGGGCGGGGGGAAAAACTGTTTTTT	CASSPQGRGEKLFF
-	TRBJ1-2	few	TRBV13	TGTGCCAGCAGCTTGTCCCAGGATCGCTACACCTTC	CASSLSQDRYTF
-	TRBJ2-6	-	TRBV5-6	TGTGCCAGCAGCGCCACCGGGACGGATTACTCTGGGGCCAACGTCCTGACTTTC	CASSATGTDYSGANVLTF
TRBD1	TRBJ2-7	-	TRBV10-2	TGCGCCAGCAGTTCCTTTACCGGGGACAGGGAGGGCGAGCAGTACTTC	CASSSFTGDREGEQYF
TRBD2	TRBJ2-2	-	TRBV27	TGTGCCAGCAGTTTGGCGGGGGGCCGAAACACCGGGGAGCTGTTTTTT	CASSLAGGRNTGELFF
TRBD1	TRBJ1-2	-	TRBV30	TGTGCCTGGAGTGTACAGGGGCGGTATGGCTACACCTTC	CAWSVQGRYGYTF
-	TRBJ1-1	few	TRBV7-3	TGTGCCAGCAGCCAAGGGGGGAACACTGAAGCTTTCTTT	CASSQGGNTEAFF
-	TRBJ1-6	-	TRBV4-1	TGCGCCAGCAGCTGGAGGTATGAGGGTCGGAGCTCCTATAATTCACCCCTCCACTTT	CASSWRYEGRSSYNSPLHF
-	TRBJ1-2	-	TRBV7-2	TGTGCCAGCAGCCCAACCTGGGGATCTGGGGATGGCTACACCTTC	CASSPTWGSGDGYTF
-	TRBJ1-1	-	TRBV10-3	TGTGCCATCAGTGGTCCGGGTGGCACTGAAGCTTTCTTT	CAISGPGGTEAFF
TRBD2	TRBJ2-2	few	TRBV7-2	TGTGCCAGCACCCCAGCGGGGGGGCCGAGTACCGGGGAGCTGTTTTTT	CASTPAGGPSTGELFF
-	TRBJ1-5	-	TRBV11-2	TGTGCCAGCAGCTTAGACGGACACAATCAGCCCCAGCATTTT	CASSLDGHNQPQHF
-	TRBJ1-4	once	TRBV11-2	TGTGCCAGCAGCTTAGATGAAAAACTGTTTTTT	CASSLDEKLFF
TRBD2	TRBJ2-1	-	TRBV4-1	TGCGCCAGCAGCCAAGTTACCCGACTAGCGGGGGACAATGAGCAGTTCTTC	CASSQVTRLAGDNEQFF
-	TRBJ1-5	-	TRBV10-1	TGCGCCAGCCATACTAACAGGGCTGGCCCCCTTAGCAATCAGCCCCAGCATTTT	CASHTNRAGPLSNQPQHF
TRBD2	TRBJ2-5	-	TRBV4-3	TGCGCCAGCAGCCAAGAGATAACCGGGACTAGCGGGGGCCGAGGGGAGACCCAGTACTTC	CASSQEITGTSGGRGETQYF
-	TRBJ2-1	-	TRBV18	TGTGCCAGCTCAGGGCAGTACAATGAGCAGTTCTTC	CASSGQYNEQFF
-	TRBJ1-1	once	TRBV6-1	TGTGCCACCAGCAGTGAGTATGGGGATAACACTGAAGCTTTCTTT	CATSSEYGDNTEAFF
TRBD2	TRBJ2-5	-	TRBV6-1	TGTGCCAGCAGCTTACTAGCGGGGGGACAGACCCAGTACTTC	CASSLLAGGQTQYF
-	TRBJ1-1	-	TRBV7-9	TGTGCCAGCAGCTCGCTCGGAGCTGAAGCTTTCTTT	CASSSLGAEAFF
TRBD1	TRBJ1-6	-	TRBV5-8	TGTGCCAGCAGCTTGGAACTGGGACAGGGAAATTCACCCCTCCACTTT	CASSLELGQGNSPLHF